What follows are 19 T cell receptor beta chains derived from one specimen sequenced in a study of blood T cell repertoires in COVID-19 (dated by TCRdb to about 2020). Preparation of the library involved the immunoSEQ multiplex PCR assay. TCRdb took this table from immuneACCESS and kept in-frame rearrangements with V and J called. Such tables lack part of the clones; where checked against another copy, unresolved V genes explain under half of the gap, and the rest is unexplained. The sample has 100,000 to 120,000 clones on record, approximately 91% of them singletons. The leading ten clones occupy more than 7% of the sample. Sequenced: peripheral blood. These receptors came from a woman aged 70 to 79 who had recovered from COVID-19.

The CDR3 nucleotides read TGTGCCAGCAGCCGGCGGGGAGGGGATAGCAATCAGCCCCAGCATTTT. Residues: CASSRRGGDSNQPQHF. The J gene is TRBJ1-5, the V gene TRBV28; possible D gene TRBD1, 5 bases. Germline V CDR1 and CDR2: MDHEN, SYDVKM. The CDR3 totals 16 residues. V was shortened by 6 bases and J by 0 bases, with 15 bases between the two germline ends.

This clone was seen more than once but under ten times. The chain recombines TRBV10-1 with TRBJ2-1, with D tentatively TRBD1 (7 bases). Germline loops: CDR1 WNHNN, CDR2 SYGVQD (reference sequence). V shed 2 bases and J shed 10 bases, with 15 bases lying between them. The CDR3 sequence is 14 residues long. CDR3 sequence: CASSEGRQGLEQFF. The CDR3 bases are TGCGCCAGCAGTGAGGGGCGACAGGGACTGGAGCAGTTCTTC.

This chain joins TRBV28 and TRBJ1-4, with 7 positions matching TRBD1. CDR1 MDHEN and CDR2 SYDVKM come from the germline V gene. With V trimmed by 6 bases and J by 8 bases, 6 bases remained unmatched. This CDR3 has 13 amino acids. CDR3 in amino acids: CASSTTGREKLFF. The CDR3 nucleotides are TGTGCCAGCAGCACGACAGGGCGGGAAAAACTGTTTTTT.

The chain couples TRBV5-1 to TRBJ2-5; 7 nucleotides match TRBD2. The J segment lost 4 bases and the V segment lost 4 bases, leaving 4 bases of the junction unmatched. The CDR3 contains 13 residues. Germline V CDR1 and CDR2: SGHRS, YFSETQ. CDR3 region: CASSSGTTETQYF. The CDR3 coding sequence is TGCGCCAGCAGCAGCGGGACTACAGAGACCCAGTACTTC.

This clone is a singleton in its sample. This chain uses TRBV5-1 with TRBJ2-7; D may be TRBD1 (5 bases). The CDR3 loop spans 16 amino acids. The V gene's germline CDR1 is SGHRS and CDR2 YFSETQ. V was clipped by 2 bases and J by 7 bases, with 22 bases between them. The CDR3 protein is CASSLLPGSGRGEQYF. In DNA form, the CDR3 reads TGCGCCAGCAGCTTACTACCGGGTTCCGGAAGGGGAGAGCAGTACTTC.

The chain has TRBV24-1 and TRBJ2-5, with D possibly TRBD2 on 6 matching bases. Trimming left V 4 bases short and J 1 base short, with 12 bases between. The CDR3 is 15 amino acids. CDR1 is KGHDR and CDR2 is SFDVKD in the germline V gene. The CDR3 is CATSDVSGVQETQYF. CDR3 nucleotides: TGTGCCACCAGTGACGTATCGGGGGTCCAAGAGACCCAGTACTTC.

This clone was observed a few times. The V and J genes are TRBV4-2 and TRBJ2-7; 8 bases are shared with TRBD2. This CDR3 is built from 16 residues. CDR1 is LGHNA, CDR2 YNFKEQ, per germline. V lost 0 bases to trimming and J lost 0 bases; unmatched junction nucleotides: 4. The CDR3 loop is CASSQDPGGSSYEQYF. CDR3 DNA: TGTGCCAGCAGCCAAGATCCGGGGGGGAGCTCCTACGAGCAGTACTTC.

The V call is TRBV7-9, the J call TRBJ2-7; the D gene is possibly TRBD2 (7 bases). This CDR3 contains 14 residues. Trimming shortened V by 5 bases and J by 5 bases, and 16 bases separated the two germline ends. In germline, CDR1 is SEHNR, CDR2 FQNEAQ (reference sequence). The DNA for the CDR3 is TGTGCCAGCAGCATCACCCGAGGGGGGGACGAGCAGTACTTC. Its translation: CASSITRGGDEQYF.

The chain couples TRBV5-5 to TRBJ1-1; the match to TRBD1 covers 10 bases. Germline V gives CDR1 SGHKS, CDR2 YYEKEE (reference sequence). With 5 bases clipped from V and 3 bases from J, the junction kept 4 bases outside the gene matches. The CDR3 is 14 amino acids. CDR3 region: CASRTGTGDTEAFF. DNA of the CDR3: TGTGCCAGCAGAACCGGGACAGGGGACACTGAAGCTTTCTTT.

Written as DNA, the CDR3 is TGTGCCAGCAGGACGACATCGCAGGGTCGAAAACTGTTTTTT. Translation gives CASRTTSQGRKLFF. The genes are TRBV6-5 and TRBJ1-4; possibly TRBD1 for D (5 bases). V was clipped by 6 bases and J by 10 bases, with 18 bases between them. Germline loops: CDR1 MNHEY, CDR2 SVGAGI. The CDR3 loop spans 14 amino acids.

CDR3 DNA sequence: TGTGCCAGCTCACCACGAGGAGACCTAACCTACAATGAGCAGTTCTTC. This translates into CASSPRGDLTYNEQFF. V gene TRBV18 combines with J gene TRBJ2-1; D not certain. In germline, CDR1 is KGHSH, CDR2 LQKENI. Trimming left V 1 base short and J 2 bases short, with 12 bases between. CDR3 length: 16 residues.

V and J are TRBV5-1 and TRBJ2-5; D is possibly TRBD2 (6 bases). Germline V gene lookup returns CDR1 SGHRS and CDR2 YFSETQ. The CDR3 is 15 residues long. V lost 6 bases and J 1 base, leaving 16 bases between the germline ends. CDR3 loop: CASMGGGTFQETQYF. CDR3 coding DNA: TGCGCCAGCATGGGAGGCGGGACGTTCCAAGAGACCCAGTACTTC.

The chain uses TRBV7-9 and TRBJ2-5, with D hard to call. Germline CDR1 SEHNR, CDR2 FQNEAQ (reference sequence). This CDR3 is built from 16 residues. The V and J ends lost 5 bases and 1 base respectively, with 17 bases between them. CDR3 sequence: CASSRFPATFQETQYF. The CDR3 bases are TGTGCCAGCAGCCGTTTCCCTGCTACGTTCCAAGAGACCCAGTACTTC.

The chain couples TRBV28 to TRBJ2-1; 12 bases are a match to TRBD2. V dropped 7 bases and J dropped 3; count of bases not matched to a gene: 7. Germline lookup yields CDR1 MDHEN and CDR2 SYDVKM. This CDR3 is 16 amino acids long. The CDR3 sequence: CASKGLAGRNYNEQFF. The DNA for the CDR3 is TGTGCCAGCAAGGGACTAGCGGGCCGAAACTACAATGAGCAGTTCTTC.

This chain connects TRBV7-2 to TRBJ1-1; tentatively, D is TRBD1 (6 bases). With 2 bases removed from V and 3 bases from J, the gap between germline ends came to 10 bases. CDR3 length equals 14 residues. From germline, CDR1 is SGHTA and CDR2 FQGNSA. The CDR3 nucleotides are TGTGCCAGCAGCTTATGGCCAGGGGACACTGAAGCTTTCTTT. Its protein is CASSLWPGDTEAFF.

J is TRBJ1-2 and V is TRBV29-1; D unclear. The length of the CDR3 is 12 residues. From germline, CDR1 is SQVTM and CDR2 ANQGSEA. Trimming shortened V by 5 bases and J by 5 bases, and 12 bases separated the two germline ends. DNA for the CDR3: TGCAGCGTTACAGCGGCCGGTTATGGCTACACCTTC. This encodes CSVTAAGYGYTF.

The chain combines TRBV5-4 with TRBJ1-2; 9 bases are shared with TRBD1. Per the germline V gene, CDR1 is SGHNT and CDR2 is YYREEE (reference sequence). Losses at the gene ends were 4 bases for V and 4 bases for J; bases not matched to a gene: 5. There are 14 residues in the CDR3. The CDR3 loop is CASSHDRGTYGYTF. As DNA, the CDR3 is TGTGCCAGCAGCCATGACAGGGGGACCTATGGCTACACCTTC.

The chain links TRBV7-3 to TRBJ2-1; 12 nucleotides agree with TRBD2. CDR3 length: 13 residues. V trimming: 8 bases; J trimming: 8 bases; junction bases outside the gene matches: 4. Germline CDR1 SGHTA, CDR2 FQGTGA. CDR3 residues: CASSSGRADEQFF. CDR3 coding DNA: TGTGCCAGCTCTAGCGGGAGGGCCGATGAGCAGTTCTTC.

The rearrangement joins TRBV10-1 to TRBJ2-5, with D perhaps matching TRBD1 (6 bases). Trimming cost V 2 bases and J 5 bases, with 18 bases left between them. The germline CDR1 and CDR2 sequences are WNHNN and SYGVQD (reference sequence). The CDR3 is 16 residues long. CDR3 sequence reads: CASSETLSTGVETQYF. The DNA for the CDR3 is TGCGCCAGCAGTGAGACCCTTTCGACAGGAGTTGAGACCCAGTACTTC.